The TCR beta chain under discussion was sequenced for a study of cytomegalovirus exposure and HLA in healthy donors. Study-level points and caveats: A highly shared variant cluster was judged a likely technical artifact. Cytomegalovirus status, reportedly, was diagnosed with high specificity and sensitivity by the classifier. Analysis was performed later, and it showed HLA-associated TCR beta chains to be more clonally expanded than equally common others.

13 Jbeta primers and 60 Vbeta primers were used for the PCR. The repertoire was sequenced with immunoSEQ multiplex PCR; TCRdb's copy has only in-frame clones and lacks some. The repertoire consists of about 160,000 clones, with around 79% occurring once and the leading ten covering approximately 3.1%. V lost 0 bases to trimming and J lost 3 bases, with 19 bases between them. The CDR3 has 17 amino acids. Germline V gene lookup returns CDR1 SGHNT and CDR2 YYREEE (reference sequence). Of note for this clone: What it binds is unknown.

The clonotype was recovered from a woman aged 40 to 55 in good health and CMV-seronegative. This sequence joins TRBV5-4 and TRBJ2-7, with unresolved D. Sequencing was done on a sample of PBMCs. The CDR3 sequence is CASSLGPRGRSHYEQYF. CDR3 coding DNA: TGTGCCAGCAGCTTGGGGCCTCGCGGTAGAAGTCACTACGAGCAGTACTTC.